This T cell receptor (beta chain) was observed in a study of blood T cell repertoires in COVID-19. This clone was found a few times. CDR3 size: 14 residues. J lost 4 bases, V lost 3 bases, and 2 bases had no gene match. Germline values: CDR1 SQVTM, CDR2 ANQGSEA. Using immunoSEQ multiplex PCR, the repertoire was profiled, and TCRdb retains in-frame clones only, with some absent. The data hold just over 300,000 clones, with 80% to 90% observed a single time. Sequencing used PBMCs or T cells enriched from blood (not recorded which). J is TRBJ1-4 and V is TRBV29-1; 10 nucleotides align to TRBD1. The origin of this receptor is a man aged 25 to 40 who had recovered from COVID-19. CDR3 in DNA: TGCAGCGTTGAGGGGACAGGGGATAATGAAAAACTGTTTTTT. Encoded protein: CSVEGTGDNEKLFF.